This T cell receptor beta chain was sequenced during a study of OX40 agonist ivuxolimab in advanced cancers. About the research overall: Given to patients was ivuxolimab, an agonistic anti-OX40 (CD134) antibody. Participants averaged around 60 years of age (range about 23 to 80) and were less than 85% male.

This clone was observed a few times. The CDR3 is 12 residues long. CDR1 and CDR2 from the germline V gene are SNHLY and FYNNEI. Losses at the gene ends were 7 bases for V and 8 bases for J; bases not matched to a gene: 4. Sequencing was performed with immunoSEQ multiplex PCR; in TCRdb, only in-frame clones are kept and a portion is missing. Of about 60,000 clones in the sample, roughly 86% were seen once. This rearrangement joins TRBV2 to TRBJ2-1; 8 bases are shared with TRBD2. The clonotype was recovered from an adult with an advanced solid tumor such as melanoma, head and neck, liver or kidney cancer. The starting material was CD4+ or CD8+ T cells sorted from blood, obtained in a trial of the OX40 agonist ivuxolimab. CDR3 nucleotide sequence: TGTGCCAGCACTCCGGGGGGGTATGAGCAGTTCTTC. It translates to CASTPGGYEQFF.